This TCR beta chain was identified in a study of tumor and adjacent non-tumor tissue in lung cancer. Notes on the study in general: Normal lung showed higher cumulative top 100 clone frequency than tumor. Tumor tissue had significantly higher TCR diversity than normal lung.

The library came from three nested PCR rounds adapted from ARM-PCR protocols. One entry per CDR3 protein results from TCRdb running MiXCR on the multiplex PCR reads. The repertoire holds roughly 44,000 distinct CDR3 sequences, with roughly 60% as singletons. Worth noting for this clonotype: Its antigen is undetermined.

No cell sorting was done before RNA was extracted from the tissue. Distant lung tissue was collected more than 3 cm away from the tumor edge. The CDR3 totals 11 residues. With 4 bases removed from V and 4 bases from J, the gap between germline ends came to 5 bases. CDR1 SGHDN and CDR2 FVKESK come from the germline V gene. The source of this sequence is a woman aged 40 to 50 with non-small cell lung cancer. This sequence joins TRBV14 and TRBJ2-7, with D unresolved. The sample comprised distant non-tumor lung tissue. DNA of the CDR3: TGTGCCAGCAGCCCCCCATACGAGCAGTACTTC. Translating it yields CASSPPYEQYF.